One sample yielded the 14 T cell receptor beta chains listed below, sequenced in a study of Ad26.COV2.S vaccination and SARS-CoV-2 variants. Treatment: some 19 received Ad26.COV2.S at low or high dose, single or two shots; several received placebo; per-sample allocation not given. Sampling was done on day 63 after the first vaccine or placebo injection. Assay: immunoSEQ multiplex PCR; the TCRdb copy retains only in-frame clones and omits some. The data contain about 350,000 clones, roughly 90% of them singletons. Sequenced material: peripheral blood, taken in a trial of Ad26.COV2.S vaccine versus placebo. These receptor sequences come from a person between 18 and 65 years old who received the Ad26.COV2.S COVID-19 vaccine or a placebo.

The V call is TRBV1, the J call TRBJ1-5. TRBV1 is classified as a pseudogene. This CDR3 has 18 residues. Here the CDR3 DNA reads TGCACCAGCAGCCAAGATCGCCCAGCGGGTTGGGGCAATCAGCCCCAGCATTTT. Protein: CTSSQDRPAGWGNQPQHF.

This chain connects TRBV2 to TRBJ1-6; possible D gene TRBD1, 5 bases. CDR1 is SNHLY and CDR2 is FYNNEI in the germline V gene. The V end was cut by 8 bases, the J end by 9 bases, with 5 bases between. The CDR3 has 10 residues. The CDR3 nucleotides read TGTGCCAGCGGGGGTTCACCCCTCCACTTT. Its protein is CASGGSPLHF.

The count of this clone is one. The chain is built from TRBV28 and TRBJ2-7, with a weak D call TRBD1 (6 bases). This CDR3 is built from 13 residues. The germline gives CDR1 MDHEN, CDR2 SYDVKM. V was shortened by 4 bases and J by 2 bases, with 9 bases between the two germline ends. CDR3 DNA sequence: TGTGCCAGCAGTTCGACAGGTACCTACGAGCAGTACTTC. Its translation is CASSSTGTYEQYF.

This sequence joins TRBV11-3 and TRBJ1-1; 7 bases align to TRBD1. Losses at the gene ends were 5 bases for V and 1 base for J; bases not matched to a gene: 7. There are 15 residues in the CDR3. CDR1 is SGHNT, CDR2 YENEEA, per germline. The DNA for the CDR3 is TGTGCCAGCAGCCAGGGGGTAGGGAGGAACACTGAAGCTTTCTTT. Amino acid sequence: CASSQGVGRNTEAFF.

This clone was counted once. V and J are TRBV7-3 and TRBJ2-7; D is ambiguous. The germline gives CDR1 SGHTA, CDR2 FQGTGA. The CDR3 extends over 14 amino acids. With 2 bases removed from V and 5 bases from J, the gap between germline ends came to 13 bases. CDR3 bases: TGTGCCAGCAGCTTATCCGGTCCAGCACACGAGCAGTACTTC. Translating gives CASSLSGPAHEQYF.

V gene TRBV30 combines with J gene TRBJ1-2, with TRBD1 identical over 9 bases. The junction had 2 bases not matched to a gene; V was cut back by 0 bases and J by 6 bases. The V gene's germline CDR1 is GTSNPN and CDR2 SVGIG (reference sequence). There are 13 residues in the CDR3. The CDR3 region is CAWSVQGADGYTF. CDR3 coding DNA: TGTGCCTGGAGTGTACAGGGGGCCGATGGCTACACCTTC.

This clone appeared a single time. This chain connects TRBV3-1 (or the pseudogene TRBV3-2) to TRBJ2-5, with TRBD2 as a possible D gene (7 bases). The V and J ends lost 1 base and 2 bases respectively, with 11 bases between them. The CDR3 totals 15 residues. The germline CDR1 and CDR2 sequences are LGHDT and YNNKEL (reference sequence). The CDR3 is CASSQARGPQETQYF. In DNA, the CDR3 is TGTGCCAGCAGCCAAGCGCGGGGGCCGCAAGAGACCCAGTACTTC.

This clone is a singleton in its sample. V usage is TRBV4-3 and J usage is TRBJ1-6; perhaps TRBD1 as D (6 bases). The CDR3 consists of 15 residues. V lost 3 bases and J lost 7, with 13 bases in between. The germline V gene has CDR1 LGHNA and CDR2 YSLEER. The DNA of the CDR3 is TGCGCCAGCAGCCAGGAACAGGGAAGGAATTCACCCCTCCACTTT. Encoded protein: CASSQEQGRNSPLHF.

This chain joins TRBV10-3 and TRBJ1-4, with D unclear. The CDR3 spans 17 residues. Trimming pared 0 bases from V and 8 bases from J, leaving 19 bases between. Per the germline V gene, CDR1 is ENHRY and CDR2 is SYGVKD. The CDR3 DNA sequence: TGTGCCATCAGTGAGTCGGGGAATGCCGGATTTGCAGAAAAACTGTTTTTT. Translated: CAISESGNAGFAEKLFF.

This chain uses TRBV5-8 with TRBJ1-6; 11 positions match TRBD1. J lost 3 bases, V lost 4 bases, and 6 bases had no gene match. CDR1 is SGHTS and CDR2 is YDEGEE in the germline V gene. CDR3 size: 17 residues. This CDR3 is CASSIRTGGSYNSPLHF. The CDR3 DNA reads as TGTGCCAGCAGCATACGGACAGGGGGCAGCTATAATTCACCCCTCCACTTT.

Only a few counts were recorded for this clone. The chain has TRBV7-3 and TRBJ2-1; 10 bases are a match to TRBD2. The junction had 12 bases not matched to a gene; V was cut back by 4 bases and J by 9 bases. Germline CDR1 is SGHTA and CDR2 is FQGTGA. This CDR3 has 16 amino acids. CDR3 bases: TGTGCCAGCAGCTCAGGACTAGCGGAAGACTTGGGTGAGCAGTTCTTC. Translating gives CASSSGLAEDLGEQFF.

This chain joins TRBV18 and TRBJ2-7; TRBD2 agrees at 10 bases. The CDR3 loop spans 14 amino acids. Trimming at V came to 4 bases and at J to 6 bases, leaving 6 bases not matched to a gene. Germline CDR1 is KGHSH and CDR2 is LQKENI. CDR3 region: CASSQLAGGIEQYF. The CDR3 DNA reads TGTGCCAGCTCACAGTTAGCGGGAGGAATCGAGCAGTACTTC.

The rearrangement uses TRBV24-1 and TRBJ2-2; D not certain. This CDR3 is 16 amino acids long. Per germline, CDR1 KGHDR and CDR2 SFDVKD. Deletions cut 6 bases from V and 2 bases from J, with 15 bases between. CDR3: CATSNGPWDNTGELFF. CDR3 nucleotides: TGTGCCACCAGTAATGGACCGTGGGATAACACCGGGGAGCTGTTTTTT.

This chain joins TRBV27 and TRBJ1-2, with a weak D call TRBD1 (6 bases). CDR3 size: 17 residues. Germline loops: CDR1 MNHEY, CDR2 SMNVEV (reference sequence). Trimming stripped 6 bases from V and 1 base from J, with 21 bases between. In DNA form, the CDR3 reads TGTGCCAGCAGCCAAATATCGTGGGGGGCTCTTAACTATGGCTACACCTTC. Its protein product is CASSQISWGALNYGYTF.